This T cell receptor beta chain emerged from a study of blood T cell repertoires in COVID-19. Across the study: PBMCs, B-cell-depleted T cells, or T cells were the source of the cDNA or gDNA that made up the material.

Per germline, CDR1 LNHDA and CDR2 SQIVND (reference sequence). V dropped 1 base and J dropped 0; count of bases not matched to a gene: 2. This CDR3 has 16 residues. Produced via immunoSEQ multiplex PCR; TCRdb's table is partial and in-frame only. Seen here are roughly 60,000 clones, 88% observed once, and the top ten hold about 3.4%. The sequencing sample was made of peripheral blood. The TCR sequence derives from a man aged 45-65 years with active COVID-19. The chain couples TRBV19 to TRBJ1-1; 10 positions match TRBD1. The CDR3 sequence is CASSIGQGALNTEAFF. The CDR3 DNA reads as TGTGCCAGTAGTATAGGACAGGGGGCCTTGAACACTGAAGCTTTCTTT.